This TCR beta chain was profiled in a study of human T cells and chemical hapten exposure. Overall study: Per-sample TCR yield variability stemmed mainly from small pooled library volume differences.

TCRdb recomputed calls from the RACE reads with MiXCR, one row per CDR3 protein. The table lists fewer than 90,000 distinct CDR3 sequences, around 6.7% of them singletons, with 1.3% in the top ten. Specified time point: patch test 2, 6 weeks after DPC sensitization. As for treatment: therapeutic diphenylcyclopropenone sensitization with weekly scalp DPC. V was shortened by 2 bases and J by 3 bases, with 7 bases between the two germline ends. The CDR3 length is 13 residues. Germline V lookup: CDR1 ENHRY, CDR2 SYGVKD. This clonotype was detected many times. The rearrangement joins TRBV10-3 to TRBJ1-1; D gene ambiguous. The TCR was taken from a woman aged 25 to 39 with alopecia areata. Some clones in this sample may be carry-over from other donors' samples. The starting material was whole blood, obtained in connection with sensitization to the hapten diphenylcyclopropenone (DPC). The CDR3 reads CAISEVAYTEAFF. The CDR3 DNA reads as TGTGCCATCAGTGAGGTTGCGTACACTGAAGCTTTCTTT.